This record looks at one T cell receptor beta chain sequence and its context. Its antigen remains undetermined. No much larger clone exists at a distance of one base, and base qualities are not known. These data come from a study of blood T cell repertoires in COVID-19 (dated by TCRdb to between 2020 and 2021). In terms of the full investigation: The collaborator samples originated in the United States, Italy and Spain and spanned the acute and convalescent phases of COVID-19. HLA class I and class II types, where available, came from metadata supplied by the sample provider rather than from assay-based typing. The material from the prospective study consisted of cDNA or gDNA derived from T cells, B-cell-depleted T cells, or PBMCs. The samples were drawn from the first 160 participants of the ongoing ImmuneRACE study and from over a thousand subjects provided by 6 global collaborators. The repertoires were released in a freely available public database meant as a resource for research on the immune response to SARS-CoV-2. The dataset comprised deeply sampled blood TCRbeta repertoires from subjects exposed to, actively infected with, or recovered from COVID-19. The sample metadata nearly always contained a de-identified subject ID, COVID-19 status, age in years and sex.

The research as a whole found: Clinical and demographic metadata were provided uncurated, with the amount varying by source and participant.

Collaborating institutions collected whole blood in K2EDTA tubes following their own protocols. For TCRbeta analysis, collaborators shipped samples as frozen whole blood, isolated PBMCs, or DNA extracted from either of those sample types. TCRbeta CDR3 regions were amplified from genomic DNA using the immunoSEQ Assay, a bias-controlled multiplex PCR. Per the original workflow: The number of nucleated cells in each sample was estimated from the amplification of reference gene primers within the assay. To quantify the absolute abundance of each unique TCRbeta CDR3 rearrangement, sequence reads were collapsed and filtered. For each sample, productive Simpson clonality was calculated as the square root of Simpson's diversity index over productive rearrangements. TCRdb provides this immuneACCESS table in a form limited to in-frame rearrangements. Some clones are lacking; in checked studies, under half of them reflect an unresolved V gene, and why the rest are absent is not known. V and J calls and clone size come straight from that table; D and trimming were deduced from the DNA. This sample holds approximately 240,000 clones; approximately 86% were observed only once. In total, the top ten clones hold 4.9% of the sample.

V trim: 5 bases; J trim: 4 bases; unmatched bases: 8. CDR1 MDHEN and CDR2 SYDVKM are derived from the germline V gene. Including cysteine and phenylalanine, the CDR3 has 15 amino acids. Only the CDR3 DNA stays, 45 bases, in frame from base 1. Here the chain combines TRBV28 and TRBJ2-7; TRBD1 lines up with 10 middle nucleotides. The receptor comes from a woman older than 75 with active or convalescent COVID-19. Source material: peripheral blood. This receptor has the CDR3 CASSISGQGMYEQYF. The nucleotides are TGTGCCAGCAGTATCTCGGGACAGGGGATGTACGAGCAGTACTTC.